A single sample gave rise to the 16 T cell receptor beta chains below, sequenced in a study of blood T cell repertoires in COVID-19. Assay: immunoSEQ multiplex PCR; the TCRdb copy retains only in-frame clones and omits some. Here the sample spans about 290,000 clones, roughly 89% being singletons. Sequenced sample: PBMCs or T cells enriched from blood (not recorded which). These TCRs come from a woman in her thirties or forties who had recovered from COVID-19.

Comments on this clone: Other DNA sequences from this sample encode an identical CDR3 as well. J is TRBJ2-7 and V is TRBV6-5, with 11 bases that match TRBD1. The CDR3 is 15 residues long. Germline CDR1 reads MNHEY; CDR2 reads SVGAGI. V trimming: 0 bases; J trimming: 4 bases; junction bases outside the gene matches: 2. The CDR3 sequence is CASSYSGTGGYEQYF. The CDR3 bases are TGTGCCAGCAGTTACTCGGGGACAGGGGGATACGAGCAGTACTTC.

The chain couples TRBV19 to TRBJ2-2; tentative D call: TRBD2 (5 bases). The length of the CDR3 is 16 residues. Trimming stripped 4 bases from V and 5 bases from J, with 17 bases between. Germline V gene lookup returns CDR1 LNHDA and CDR2 SQIVND (reference sequence). The CDR3 DNA follows: TGTGCCAGTAGTAAGCGGCTAGCAGGCAGGACCGGGGAGCTGTTTTTT. Residues: CASSKRLAGRTGELFF.

As DNA, the CDR3 is TGTGCCAGCAGTGTTTCGAGGGTCCGAGAGACCCAGTACTTC. It encodes CASSVSRVRETQYF. This rearrangement joins TRBV2 to TRBJ2-5; tentatively, D is TRBD2 (5 bases). Trimming cost V 4 bases and J 4 bases, with 13 bases left between them. The CDR3 has 14 amino acids. The germline V gene has CDR1 SNHLY and CDR2 FYNNEI.

This sequence joins TRBV25-1 and TRBJ1-2, with 7 positions matching TRBD1. Trimming cost V 8 bases and J 8 bases; bases outside gene matches: 11. The CDR3 is made up of 13 amino acids. Germline V gene data show CDR1 as MGHDK and CDR2 as SYGVNS. The CDR3 protein is CASSGQPGGGYTF. CDR3 nucleotides: TGTGCCAGCTCGGGACAGCCCGGGGGAGGCTACACCTTC.

This clone was recorded once. The V gene is TRBV6-5, the J gene TRBJ2-3; tentatively, D is TRBD1 (6 bases). CDR1 MNHEY and CDR2 SVGAGI come from the germline V gene. There are 11 residues in the CDR3. The V gene lost 6 bases and the J gene lost 9 bases, with 10 bases spanning the gap. The CDR3 DNA sequence: TGTGCCAGCAGGGGGGCGCGGACGCAGTATTTT. Translated: CASRGARTQYF.

The chain uses TRBV6-2 or TRBV6-3 and TRBJ2-7; 7 bases line up with TRBD2. This CDR3 region has 14 residues. J was trimmed by 2 bases and V by 5 bases; bases with no gene match: 6. Germline V gives CDR1 MNHEY, CDR2 SVGEGT. CDR3 bases: TGTGCCAGCAGTCATGGGGGAGGGGCCTACGAGCAGTACTTC. Residues: CASSHGGGAYEQYF.

DNA of the CDR3: TGTGCCAGCAGTTTTGGGCACCAAGAGACCCAGTACTTC. This translates into CASSFGHQETQYF. This chain links TRBV12-3 or TRBV12-4 with TRBJ2-5; D ambiguous. Trimming took off 3 bases at V and 0 bases at J, with 5 bases between the two ends. There are 13 residues in the CDR3.

This chain uses TRBV11-2 with TRBJ2-5, with TRBD2 matching 13 bases. From germline, CDR1 is SGHAT and CDR2 FQNNGV. V lost 2 bases to trimming and J lost 1 base; unmatched junction nucleotides: 1. The CDR3 is 16 amino acids. CDR3 region: CASSLTSGRAQETQYF. The CDR3 DNA follows: TGTGCCAGCAGCTTAACTAGCGGGAGGGCCCAAGAGACCCAGTACTTC.

This clone came up a few times. This rearrangement joins TRBV4-2 to TRBJ2-5, with TRBD2 as a possible D gene (5 bases). Germline CDR1 LGHNA, CDR2 YNFKEQ. V dropped 1 base and J dropped 4 bases, with 19 bases sitting between them. This CDR3 region has 17 residues. In DNA, the CDR3 is TGTGCCAGCAGCCAAGGGGTCAAGTCTTCCGGAGGAGAGACCCAGTACTTC. Protein: CASSQGVKSSGGETQYF.

Regarding this clone: This may be a read error, as it is one base from a much larger clone. The genes are TRBV12-3 or TRBV12-4 and TRBJ2-3, with D unresolved. The CDR3 covers 13 residues. Between the trimmed V and J ends, which lost 5 bases and 0 bases, there was a span of 6 bases. The CDR3 DNA sequence: TGTGCCAGCAGTGTGACTAGCACAGATACGCAGTATTTT. Residues: CASSVTSTDTQYF.

The chain employs TRBV9 and TRBJ2-1; TRBD2 agrees at 12 bases. V dropped 4 bases and J dropped 4; count of bases not matched to a gene: 6. Germline V gene lookup returns CDR1 SGDLS and CDR2 YYNGEE. The CDR3 length is 16 residues. The CDR3 loop reads CASSPLTSGGYNEQFF. Written as DNA, the CDR3 is TGTGCCAGCAGCCCACTGACTAGCGGGGGTTACAATGAGCAGTTCTTC.

The sample holds one count of this clone. The V gene is TRBV4-1, the J gene TRBJ1-4, with D unresolved. Germline V gene data show CDR1 as MGHRA and CDR2 as YSYEKL. This CDR3 has 15 amino acids. V lost 2 bases to trimming and J lost 5 bases, with 12 bases between them. CDR3 nucleotide sequence: TGCGCCAGCAGCCAATTCAGGCTATCAAATGAAAAACTGTTTTTT. Amino acid sequence: CASSQFRLSNEKLFF.

The rearrangement joins TRBV6-5 to TRBJ1-1; maybe TRBD1 (5 bases). Trimming took 5 bases from V and 7 from J, leaving 14 bases between them. Germline assignment: CDR1 MNHEY and CDR2 SVGAGI. The CDR3 has 13 amino acids. CDR3 sequence: CASSRVGRDEAFF. DNA for the CDR3: TGTGCCAGCAGTCGGGTGGGGCGCGATGAAGCTTTCTTT.

A remark on this clone: Within the sample, other DNA sequences also encode this same CDR3. CDR3 loop: CAWSVGGGYTF. In DNA form, the CDR3 reads TGTGCCTGGAGTGTGGGGGGTGGCTACACCTTC. The V and J genes are TRBV30 and TRBJ1-2; a possible D gene is TRBD1 (5 bases). Trimming took off 0 bases at V and 7 bases at J, with 6 bases between the two ends. Germline assignment: CDR1 GTSNPN and CDR2 SVGIG (reference sequence). The CDR3 extends over 11 amino acids.

V is TRBV11-2 and J is TRBJ2-7; no clear D. V lost 0 bases, J lost 1 base, and 13 bases lay in between. The germline CDR1 and CDR2 sequences are SGHAT and FQNNGV. The CDR3 is made up of 16 amino acids. In DNA form, the CDR3 reads TGTGCCAGCAGCTTAGATCAGGAAGTCAGATCCTACGAGCAGTACTTC. Protein sequence: CASSLDQEVRSYEQYF.

With respect to this clone: The sample carries other DNA sequences with the same CDR3. The chain is built from TRBV5-1 and TRBJ1-2; TRBD1 matches at 11 bases. The CDR3 totals 14 residues. V was clipped by 3 bases and J by 8 bases; unmatched bases: 6. The germline gives CDR1 SGHRS, CDR2 YFSETQ. Here the CDR3 reads CASSSGTGGYGYTF. The CDR3 DNA follows: TGCGCCAGCAGCTCCGGGACAGGGGGTTACGGCTACACCTTC. Filled out from reference TRBV5-1 and TRBJ1-2, the complete variable domain reads KAGVTQTPRYLIKTRGQQVTLSCSPISGHRSVSWYQQTPGQGLQFLFEYFSETQRNKGNFPGRFSGRQFSNSRSEMNVSTLELGDSALYLCASSSGTGGYGYTFGSGTRLTVV.